The T cell receptor (beta chain) described here comes from a study of PD-1 blockade in classical Hodgkin lymphoma. Measured with immunoSEQ multiplex PCR; TCRdb has only the in-frame clones, and not every one. The repertoire holds 20,000 to 25,000 clones, with 80% as singletons. Study findings and constraints: Patients with a complete response exhibited baseline diversity comparable to newly diagnosed patients. There was a significant rise in CD4+ TCR diversity by C4D1, with no such rise for CD8+.

No patient escaped relapse after autologous stem cell transplantation, and brentuximab vedotin exposure varied. CDR1 is SGHAT, CDR2 FQNNGV, per germline. This CDR3 has 16 residues. V was trimmed by 2 bases and J by 1 base, leaving 13 bases between them. Remarks on this clone: Its antigen is not identified.

This sequence was found in a human donor with classical Hodgkin lymphoma. The rearrangement joins TRBV11-2 to TRBJ2-3, with a weak D call TRBD2 (6 bases). Source: peripheral blood mononuclear cells (PBMCs), taken before the second cycle of nivolumab. The DNA of the CDR3 is TGTGCCAGCAGCTTAAGGGCTAGCGATGGCACAGATACGCAGTATTTT. Amino acids: CASSLRASDGTDTQYF.